The clone carrying this T cell receptor beta chain has more than one count but fewer than ten. The antigen is undetermined. For TCR beta, libraries came from quantitative 5'-RACE with molecular barcodes. TCRdb processed the 5' RACE reads anew with MiXCR; each CDR3 protein has one entry. The sample holds some 400,000 distinct CDR3 sequences, approximately 20% seen once. This sample stems from a study of CD8 T cells in ankylosing spondylitis. General study findings and limits: According to the report, clones linked to the disease were significantly enriched in matched synovial fluid samples taken from ankylosing spondylitis patients. Some of these motif variants have turned up before, in reports on reactive arthritis synovial fluid and blood. Peripheral blood samples showed relatively rare disease-linked clones, and these clones were CD8+. A TCR beta motif made of fewer than ten highly homologous variants seemed typical of ankylosing spondylitis blood.

Germline CDR1 LGHNA, CDR2 YSLEER. The CDR3 spans 15 residues. Trimming cost V 0 bases and J 4 bases, with 12 bases left between them. This sequence joins TRBV4-3 and TRBJ2-5, with D tentatively TRBD2 (5 bases). Sequencing used blood, either unsorted or a sorted T cell fraction (not recorded which). This TCR derives from a male donor with ankylosing spondylitis. The CDR3 DNA sequence: TGCGCCAGCAGCCAAGAAGGGCGAGGAGGAGAGACCCAGTACTTC. This codes for CASSQEGRGGETQYF.